This T cell receptor (beta chain) appears in the sequencing data of a study of blood T cell repertoires in COVID-19. Using immunoSEQ multiplex PCR, the repertoire was profiled, and TCRdb retains in-frame clones only, with some absent. The sample comprises 250,000 to 350,000 clones, around 85% of which are singletons, and 1.4% to 1.5% rests with the top ten. Comment on this clone: Other DNA sequences from this sample encode an identical CDR3 as well.

The germline V gene encodes CDR1 LGHDT and CDR2 YNNKEL (reference sequence). The V and J ends lost 1 base and 2 bases, in that order; junction bases with no gene match: 2. This CDR3 is built from 15 residues. Sequences were obtained from peripheral blood. This receptor was identified in a human donor with COVID-19, enrolled during active disease. The donor label of this sample is uncertain. This chain connects TRBV3-1 (or the pseudogene TRBV3-2) to TRBJ1-5; 7 bases line up with TRBD1. This CDR3 reads CASSQGTGGNQPQHF. CDR3 in DNA: TGTGCCAGCAGCCAAGGAACAGGGGGCAATCAGCCCCAGCATTTT.